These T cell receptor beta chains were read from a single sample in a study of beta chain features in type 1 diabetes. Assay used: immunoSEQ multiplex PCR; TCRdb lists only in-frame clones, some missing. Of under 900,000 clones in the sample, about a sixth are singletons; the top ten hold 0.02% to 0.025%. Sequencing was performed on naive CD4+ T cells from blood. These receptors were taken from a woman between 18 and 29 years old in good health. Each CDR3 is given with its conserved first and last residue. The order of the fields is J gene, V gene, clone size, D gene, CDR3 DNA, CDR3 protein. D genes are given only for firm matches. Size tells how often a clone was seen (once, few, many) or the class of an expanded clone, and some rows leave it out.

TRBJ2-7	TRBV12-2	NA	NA	TGTGCAAGTCGCTTAGTGTGGAACCGGGCGAGCTCCTACGAGCAGTACTTC	CASRLVWNRASSYEQYF
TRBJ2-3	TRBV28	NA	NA	TGTGCCAGCAGTTTGGCCACAGATACGCAGTATTTT	CASSLATDTQYF
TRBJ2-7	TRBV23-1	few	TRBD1	TGCGCCAGCAGTCAGCAGCCGGGACAGGGTTTATTGGGTTTCTACGAGCAGTACTTC	CASSQQPGQGLLGFYEQYF
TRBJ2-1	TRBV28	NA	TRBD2	TGTGCCAGCAGTGGACTAGCGGGCTACAATGAGCAGTTCTTC	CASSGLAGYNEQFF
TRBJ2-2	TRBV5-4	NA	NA	TGTGCCAGCAGCTTGGACAGAGAAGGGCTGTTTTTT	CASSLDREGLFF
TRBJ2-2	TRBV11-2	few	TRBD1	TGTGCCAGCAGCTTAGGGCAGGGGGCCGGGGAGCTGTTTTTT	CASSLGQGAGELFF
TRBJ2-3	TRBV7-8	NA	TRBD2	TGTGCCAGCAGCTTAAAACGACTAGCGGCCTTCACAGATACGCAGTATTTT	CASSLKRLAAFTDTQYF
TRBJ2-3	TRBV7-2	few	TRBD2	TGTGCCAGCACCCCGGGAGGGGTAACAGATACGCAGTATTTT	CASTPGGVTDTQYF
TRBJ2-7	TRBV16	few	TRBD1	TGTGCCAGCAGCCCCCGCCTTTGGGACAGGGGGAACGAGCAGTACTTC	CASSPRLWDRGNEQYF
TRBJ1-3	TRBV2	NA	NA	TGTGCCAGCAGACCCCACACAGCTCTCTCTGGAAACACCATATATTTT	CASRPHTALSGNTIYF
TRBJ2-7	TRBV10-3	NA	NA	TGTGCCATCAGGGCGAGCTCCTACGAGCAGTACTTC	CAIRASSYEQYF
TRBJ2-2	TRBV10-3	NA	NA	TGTGCCTCACGGACGTATAAGGCGGACACCGGGGAGCTGTTTTTT	CASRTYKADTGELFF
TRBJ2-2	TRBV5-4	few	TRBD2	TGTGCCAGCAGCTCCTTAGCGGGAGGGTCGACCGGGGAGCTGTTTTTT	CASSSLAGGSTGELFF